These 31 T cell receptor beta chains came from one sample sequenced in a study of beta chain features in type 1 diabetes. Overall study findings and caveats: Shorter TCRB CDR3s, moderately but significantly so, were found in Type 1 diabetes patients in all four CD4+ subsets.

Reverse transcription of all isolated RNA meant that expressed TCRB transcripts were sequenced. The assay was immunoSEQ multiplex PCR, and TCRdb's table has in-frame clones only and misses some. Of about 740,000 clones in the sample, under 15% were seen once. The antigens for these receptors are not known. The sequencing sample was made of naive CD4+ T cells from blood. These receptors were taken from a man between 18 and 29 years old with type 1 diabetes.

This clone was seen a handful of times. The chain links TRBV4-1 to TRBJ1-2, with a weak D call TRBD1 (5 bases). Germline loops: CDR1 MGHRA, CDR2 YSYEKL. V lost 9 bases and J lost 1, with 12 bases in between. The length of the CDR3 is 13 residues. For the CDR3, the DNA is TGCGCCAGTATGGGGACGGGTAACTATGGCTACACCTTC. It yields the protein CASMGTGNYGYTF.

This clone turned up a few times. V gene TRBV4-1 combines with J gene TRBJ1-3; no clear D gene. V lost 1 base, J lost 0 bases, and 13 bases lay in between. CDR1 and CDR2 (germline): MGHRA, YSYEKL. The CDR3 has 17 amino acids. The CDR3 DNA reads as TGCGCCAGCAGCCAAGCTGACGACGGCTACTCTGGAAACACCATATATTTT. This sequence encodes CASSQADDGYSGNTIYF.

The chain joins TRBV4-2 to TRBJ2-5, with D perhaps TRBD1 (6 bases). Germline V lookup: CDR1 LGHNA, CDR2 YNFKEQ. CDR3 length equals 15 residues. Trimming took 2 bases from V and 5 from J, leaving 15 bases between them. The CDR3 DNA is TGTGCCAGCAGCCAAATAAACACAGGGCAGGAGACCCAGTACTTC. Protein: CASSQINTGQETQYF.

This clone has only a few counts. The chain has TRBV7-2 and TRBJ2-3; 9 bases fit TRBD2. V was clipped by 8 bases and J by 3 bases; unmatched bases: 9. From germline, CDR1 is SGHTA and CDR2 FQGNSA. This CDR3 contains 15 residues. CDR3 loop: CASPEGGGATDTQYF. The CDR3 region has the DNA TGTGCCAGCCCGGAGGGCGGGGGGGCGACAGATACGCAGTATTTT.

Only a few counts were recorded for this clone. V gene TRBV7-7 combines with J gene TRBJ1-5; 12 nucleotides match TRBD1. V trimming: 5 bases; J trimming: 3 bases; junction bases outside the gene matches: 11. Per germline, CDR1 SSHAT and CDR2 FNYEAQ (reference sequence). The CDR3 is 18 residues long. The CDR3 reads CASSQLPGQGAVNQPQHF. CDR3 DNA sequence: TGTGCCAGCAGCCAACTACCGGGACAGGGGGCAGTCAATCAGCCCCAGCATTTT. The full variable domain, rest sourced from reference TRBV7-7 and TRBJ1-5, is GAGVSQSPRYKVTKRGQDVTLRCDPISSHATLYWYQQALGQGPEFLTYFNYEAQPDKSGLPSDRFSAERPEGSISTLTIQRTEQRDSAMYRCASSQLPGQGAVNQPQHFGDGTRLSIL.

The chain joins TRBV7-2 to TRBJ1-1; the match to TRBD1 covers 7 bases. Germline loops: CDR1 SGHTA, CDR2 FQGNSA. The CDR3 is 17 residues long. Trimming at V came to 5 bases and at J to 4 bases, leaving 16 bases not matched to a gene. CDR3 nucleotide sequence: TGTGCCAGCAGCCTGTCGTTCGTTAAGGGGGCGGTCACTGAAGCTTTCTTT. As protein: CASSLSFVKGAVTEAFF.

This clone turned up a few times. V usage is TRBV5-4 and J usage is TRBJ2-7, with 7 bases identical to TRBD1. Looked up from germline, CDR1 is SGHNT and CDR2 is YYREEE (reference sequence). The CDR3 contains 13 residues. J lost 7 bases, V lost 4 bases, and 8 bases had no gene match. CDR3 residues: CASSRDSLGEQYF. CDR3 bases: TGTGCCAGCAGCCGGGACAGCCTGGGGGAGCAGTACTTC.

The CDR3 protein is CASSAGRLSRETQYF. As DNA, the CDR3 is TGTGCCAGCAGTGCGGGCAGGCTCTCCCGCGAGACCCAGTACTTC. V usage is TRBV2 and J usage is TRBJ2-5; D unresolved. The CDR3 runs 15 residues. In germline, CDR1 is SNHLY, CDR2 FYNNEI. Trimming pared 4 bases from V and 5 bases from J, leaving 17 bases between.

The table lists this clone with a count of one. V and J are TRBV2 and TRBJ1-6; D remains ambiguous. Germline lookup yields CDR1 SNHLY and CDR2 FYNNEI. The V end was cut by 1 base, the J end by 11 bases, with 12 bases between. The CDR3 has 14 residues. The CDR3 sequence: CASSEEAGPTPLHF. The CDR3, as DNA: TGTGCCAGCAGTGAAGAGGCAGGCCCTACACCCCTCCACTTT.

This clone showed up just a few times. This CDR3 reads CASSLDGEQYF. The CDR3 DNA reads TGTGCCAGCAGCTTAGACGGCGAGCAGTACTTC. This chain uses TRBV11-3 with TRBJ2-7; no clear D. The V end was cut by 0 bases, the J end by 6 bases, with 3 bases between. CDR3 length: 11 amino acids. CDR1 is SGHNT and CDR2 is YENEEA in the germline V gene.

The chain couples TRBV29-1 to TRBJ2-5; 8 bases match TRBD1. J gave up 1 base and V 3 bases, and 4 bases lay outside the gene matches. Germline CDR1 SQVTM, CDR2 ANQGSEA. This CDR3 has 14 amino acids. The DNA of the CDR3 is TGCAGCGTTGAGAGACAGGGGTCCCAAGAGACCCAGTACTTC. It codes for CSVERQGSQETQYF.

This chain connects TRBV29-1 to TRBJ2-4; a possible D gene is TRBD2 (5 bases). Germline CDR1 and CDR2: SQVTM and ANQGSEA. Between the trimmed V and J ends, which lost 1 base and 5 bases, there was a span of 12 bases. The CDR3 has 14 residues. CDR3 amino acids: CSVEVGGWENIQYF. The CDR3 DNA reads TGCAGCGTTGAAGTTGGAGGCTGGGAAAACATTCAGTACTTC.

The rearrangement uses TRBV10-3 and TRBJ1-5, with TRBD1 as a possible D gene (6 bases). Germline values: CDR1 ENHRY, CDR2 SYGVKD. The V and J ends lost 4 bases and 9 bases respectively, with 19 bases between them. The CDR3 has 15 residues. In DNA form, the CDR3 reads TGTGCCATCAGTGCAACTTCGGACAGTCCGCGGCCCCAGCATTTT. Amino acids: CAISATSDSPRPQHF.

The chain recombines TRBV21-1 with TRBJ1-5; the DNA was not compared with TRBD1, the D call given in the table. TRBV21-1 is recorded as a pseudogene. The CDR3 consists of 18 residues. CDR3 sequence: CASSKARNTGDSNQPQHF. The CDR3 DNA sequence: TGTGCCAGCAGCAAAGCCCGCAACACAGGGGATAGCAATCAGCCCCAGCATTTT.

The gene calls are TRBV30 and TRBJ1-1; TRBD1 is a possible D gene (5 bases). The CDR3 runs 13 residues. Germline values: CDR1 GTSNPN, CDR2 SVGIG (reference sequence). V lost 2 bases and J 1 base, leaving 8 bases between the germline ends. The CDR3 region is CAWSKQENTEAFF. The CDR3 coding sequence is TGTGCCTGGAGTAAACAGGAGAACACTGAAGCTTTCTTT. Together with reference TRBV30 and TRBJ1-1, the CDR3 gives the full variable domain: SQTIHQWPATLVQPVGSPLSLECTVEGTSNPNLYWYRQAAGRGLQLLFYSVGIGQISSEVPQNLSASRPQDRQFILSSKKLLLSDSGFYLCAWSKQENTEAFFGQGTRLTVV.

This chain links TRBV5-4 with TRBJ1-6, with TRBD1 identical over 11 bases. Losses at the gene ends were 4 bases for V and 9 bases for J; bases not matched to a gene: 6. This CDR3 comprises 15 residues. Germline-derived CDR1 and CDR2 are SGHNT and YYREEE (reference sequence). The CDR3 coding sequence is TGTGCCAGCAGCGGTCTGGGACAGGGGGTTTCACCCCTCCACTTT. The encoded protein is CASSGLGQGVSPLHF.

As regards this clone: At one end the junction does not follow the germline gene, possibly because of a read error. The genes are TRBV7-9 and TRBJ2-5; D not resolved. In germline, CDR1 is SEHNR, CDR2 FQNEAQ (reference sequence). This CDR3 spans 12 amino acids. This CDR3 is CASSLVAEAQYF. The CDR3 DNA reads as TGTGCCAGCAGCTTAGTCGCAGAGGCCCAGTACTTC.

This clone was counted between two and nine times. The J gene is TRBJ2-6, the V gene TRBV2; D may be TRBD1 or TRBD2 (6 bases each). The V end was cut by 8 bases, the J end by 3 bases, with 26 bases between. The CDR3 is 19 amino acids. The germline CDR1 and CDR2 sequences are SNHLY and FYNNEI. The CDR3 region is CASSVRTLGGSYGANVLTF. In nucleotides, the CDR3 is TGTGCCAGCTCGGTTCGGACCCTCGGGGGCTCCTATGGGGCCAACGTCCTGACTTTC.

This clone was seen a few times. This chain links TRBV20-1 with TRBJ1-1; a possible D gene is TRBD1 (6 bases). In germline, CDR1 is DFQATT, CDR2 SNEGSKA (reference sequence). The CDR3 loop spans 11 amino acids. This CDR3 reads CKKRGVTEAFF. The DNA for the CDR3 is TGCAAGAAAAGGGGGGTCACTGAAGCTTTCTTT.

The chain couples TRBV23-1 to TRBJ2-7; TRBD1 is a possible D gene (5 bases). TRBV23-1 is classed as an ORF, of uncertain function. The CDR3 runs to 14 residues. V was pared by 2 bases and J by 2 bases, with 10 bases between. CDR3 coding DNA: TGCGCCAGCAGTCAAGACAGTGGACCCTACGAGCAGTACTTC. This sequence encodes CASSQDSGPYEQYF.

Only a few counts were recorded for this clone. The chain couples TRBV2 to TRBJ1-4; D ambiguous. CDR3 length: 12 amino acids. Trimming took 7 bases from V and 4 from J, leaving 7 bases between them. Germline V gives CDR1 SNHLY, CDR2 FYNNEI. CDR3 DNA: TGTGCCAGCATGGTTCTTAATGAAAAACTGTTTTTT. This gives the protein CASMVLNEKLFF.

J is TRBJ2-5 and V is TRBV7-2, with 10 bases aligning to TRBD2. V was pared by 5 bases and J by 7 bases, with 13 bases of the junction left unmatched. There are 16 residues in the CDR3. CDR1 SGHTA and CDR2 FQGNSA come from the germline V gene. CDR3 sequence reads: CASSLTLAGLVGTQYF. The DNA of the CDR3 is TGTGCCAGCAGCCTAACACTAGCGGGGTTGGTTGGGACCCAGTACTTC. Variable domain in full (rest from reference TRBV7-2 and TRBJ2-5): GAGVSQSPSNKVTEKGKDVELRCDPISGHTALYWYRQSLGQGLEFLIYFQGNSAPDKSGLPSDRFSAERTGGSVSTLTIQRTQQEDSAVYLCASSLTLAGLVGTQYFGPGTRLLVL.

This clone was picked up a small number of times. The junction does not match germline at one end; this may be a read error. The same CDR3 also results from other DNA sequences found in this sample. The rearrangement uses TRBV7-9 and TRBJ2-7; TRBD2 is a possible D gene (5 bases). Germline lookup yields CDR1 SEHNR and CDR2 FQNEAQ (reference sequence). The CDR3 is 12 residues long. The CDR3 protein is CASSLARYEQYF. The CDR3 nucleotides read TGTGCCAGCAGCCTAGCACGCTACGAGCAGTACTTC.

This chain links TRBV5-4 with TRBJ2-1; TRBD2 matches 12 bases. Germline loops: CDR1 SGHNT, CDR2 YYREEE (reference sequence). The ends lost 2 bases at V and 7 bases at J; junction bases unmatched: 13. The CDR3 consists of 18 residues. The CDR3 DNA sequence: TGTGCCAGCAGCTTAGCCCATCTAGCGGGGGGGCCTATTAATGAGCAGTTCTTC. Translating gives CASSLAHLAGGPINEQFF.

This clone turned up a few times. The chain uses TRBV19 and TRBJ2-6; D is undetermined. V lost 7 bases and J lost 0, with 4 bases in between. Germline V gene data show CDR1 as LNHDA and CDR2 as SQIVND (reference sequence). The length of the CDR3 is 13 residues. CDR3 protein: CASIRSGANVLTF. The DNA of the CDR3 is TGTGCCAGTATTCGCTCTGGGGCCAACGTCCTGACTTTC.

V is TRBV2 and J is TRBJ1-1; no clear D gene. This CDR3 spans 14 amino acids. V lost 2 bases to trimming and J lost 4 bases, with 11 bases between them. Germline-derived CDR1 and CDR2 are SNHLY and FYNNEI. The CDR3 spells CASSELGEGTEAFF. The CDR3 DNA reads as TGTGCCAGCAGTGAACTCGGGGAGGGCACTGAAGCTTTCTTT.

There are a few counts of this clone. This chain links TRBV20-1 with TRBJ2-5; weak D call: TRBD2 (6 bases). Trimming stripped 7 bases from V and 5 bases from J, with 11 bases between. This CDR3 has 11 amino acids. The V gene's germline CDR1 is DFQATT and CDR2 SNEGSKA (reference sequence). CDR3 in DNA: TGCAGTGTGGCTAGCGCGGAGACCCAGTACTTC. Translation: CSVASAETQYF.

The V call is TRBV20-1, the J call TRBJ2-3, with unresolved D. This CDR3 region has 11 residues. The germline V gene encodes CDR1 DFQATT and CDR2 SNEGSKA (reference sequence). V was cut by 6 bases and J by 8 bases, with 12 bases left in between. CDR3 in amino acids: CSAPHSATQYF. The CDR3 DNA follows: TGCAGTGCCCCACATTCAGCTACGCAGTATTTT.

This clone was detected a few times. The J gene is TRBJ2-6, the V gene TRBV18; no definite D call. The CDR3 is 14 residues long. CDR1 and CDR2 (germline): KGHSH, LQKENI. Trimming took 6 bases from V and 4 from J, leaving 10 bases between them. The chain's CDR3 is CASSPQAGANVLTF. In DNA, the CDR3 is TGTGCCAGCTCTCCCCAGGCCGGGGCCAACGTCCTGACTTTC.

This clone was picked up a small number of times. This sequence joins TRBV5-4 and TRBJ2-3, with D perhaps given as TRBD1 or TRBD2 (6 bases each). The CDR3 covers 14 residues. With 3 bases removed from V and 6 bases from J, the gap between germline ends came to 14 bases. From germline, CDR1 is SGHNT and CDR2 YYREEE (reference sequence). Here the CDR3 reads CASSSRGGGDTQYF. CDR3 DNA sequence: TGTGCCAGCAGCTCCAGAGGAGGGGGGGATACGCAGTATTTT.

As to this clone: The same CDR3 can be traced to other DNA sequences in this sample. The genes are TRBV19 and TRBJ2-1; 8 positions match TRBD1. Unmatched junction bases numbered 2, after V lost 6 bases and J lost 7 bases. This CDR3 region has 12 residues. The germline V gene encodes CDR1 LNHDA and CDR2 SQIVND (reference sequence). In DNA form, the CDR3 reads TGTGCCAGTAGCAGGGGGCGGAATGAGCAGTTCTTC. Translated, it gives CASSRGRNEQFF.